This record concerns one TCR beta chain sequence. Its target is unknown. The sample belongs to a study of blood T cells in healthy people across ages. Notes on the study in general: Conclusively comparing naive with antigen-experienced cells was impossible with unsorted PBMCs.

A sample-barcoded 5' primer and a J-beta primer mix were used in a second PCR of roughly 7 to 11 cycles. Each cDNA molecule received a tag from a template-switch adaptor that had 12 random nucleotides. TCRdb reprocessed the 5' RACE reads with MiXCR, giving one entry per CDR3 protein. The table includes about 640,000 distinct CDR3 sequences, about 53% detected once. V lost 5 bases and J lost 10, with 12 bases in between. This CDR3 is built from 12 residues. Germline assignment: CDR1 PRHDT and CDR2 FYEKMQ (reference sequence). The chain couples TRBV13 to TRBJ2-1; a weak D match, TRBD2 (5 bases). Sequenced material: blood. The TCR originated in a man aged 55 to 70 in good health. The CDR3 DNA sequence: TGTGCCAGCAGCCACGGGGTGCGGGAGCAGTTCTTC. Protein: CASSHGVREQFF.